Listed here are 20 T cell receptor beta chains from one sample, sequenced in a study of blood T cell repertoires in COVID-19. Assay: immunoSEQ multiplex PCR; the TCRdb copy retains only in-frame clones and omits some. There are approximately 290,000 clones in the sample; 75% to 90% occur only once, and around an eighth lies in the top ten. The material sequenced was peripheral blood. All receptors come from a woman in her sixties with acute or convalescent COVID-19.

The chain carries TRBV30 and TRBJ2-7; 7 bases are shared with TRBD1. This CDR3 is built from 13 residues. The J segment lost 3 bases and the V segment lost 0 bases, leaving 2 bases of the junction unmatched. In germline, CDR1 is GTSNPN, CDR2 SVGIG (reference sequence). CDR3 residues: CAWSVPGGYEQYF. CDR3 DNA sequence: TGTGCCTGGAGTGTCCCAGGGGGCTACGAGCAGTACTTC.

V gene TRBV19 combines with J gene TRBJ1-3, with a tentative D call TRBD1 (6 bases). Trimming pared 5 bases from V and 0 bases from J, leaving 14 bases between. The length of the CDR3 is 16 residues. Germline V gene lookup returns CDR1 LNHDA and CDR2 SQIVND (reference sequence). CDR3 DNA: TGTGCCAGTAGTGTGGACAGACTTCACTCTGGAAACACCATATATTTT. This sequence encodes CASSVDRLHSGNTIYF.

The V call is TRBV7-9, the J call TRBJ2-1, with TRBD2 matching over 8 bases. The CDR3 has 16 amino acids. Per the germline V gene, CDR1 is SEHNR and CDR2 is FQNEAQ (reference sequence). After removal of 5 bases from V and 8 bases from J, the junction contained 14 bases not matched to a gene. The CDR3 sequence: CASSPNVRGGIDEQFF. The CDR3 DNA is TGTGCCAGCAGCCCCAATGTCCGGGGGGGCATCGATGAGCAGTTCTTC.

The rearrangement links TRBV7-2 to TRBJ1-1; perhaps TRBD1 as D (6 bases). V dropped 5 bases and J dropped 6 bases, with 16 bases sitting between them. Germline CDR1 and CDR2: SGHTA and FQGNSA. The CDR3 has 14 residues. CDR3 sequence: CASSISQGRAEAFF. The CDR3 DNA reads as TGTGCCAGCAGCATTAGTCAGGGGAGGGCTGAAGCTTTCTTT.

There are a few counts of this clone. This chain connects TRBV19 to TRBJ2-2; 9 nucleotides align to TRBD1. CDR3 length: 15 amino acids. Germline loops: CDR1 LNHDA, CDR2 SQIVND (reference sequence). V was clipped by 4 bases and J by 3 bases; unmatched bases: 3. As DNA, the CDR3 is TGTGCCAGTAGTAGGACAGGGGTGGACACCGGGGAGCTGTTTTTT. It specifies CASSRTGVDTGELFF.

The CDR3 loop is CASSPDSDQPQHF. CDR3 coding DNA: TGTGCCAGCAGTCCCGACAGTGATCAGCCCCAGCATTTT. The chain combines TRBV6-5 with TRBJ1-5; a possible D gene is TRBD1 (5 bases). Trimming removed 5 bases from V and 5 bases from J, with 10 bases in between. Germline V gives CDR1 MNHEY, CDR2 SVGAGI. The CDR3 has 13 residues.

The V and J genes are TRBV3-1 (or the pseudogene TRBV3-2) and TRBJ2-3; 12 nucleotides agree with TRBD2. The CDR3 extends over 17 amino acids. Trimming cost V 4 bases and J 4 bases; bases outside gene matches: 9. CDR1 is LGHDT, CDR2 YNNKEL, per germline (reference sequence). CDR3 amino acids: CASSPRTSGVISDTQYF. CDR3 DNA: TGTGCCAGCAGCCCGAGGACTAGCGGGGTGATTTCAGATACGCAGTATTTT.

This clone was seen a single time. The V call is TRBV5-6, the J call TRBJ1-2; tentative D call: TRBD1 (5 bases). Germline V gene data show CDR1 as SGHDT and CDR2 as YYEEEE. CDR3 length: 14 residues. With 4 bases removed from V and 4 bases from J, the gap between germline ends came to 14 bases. The DNA of the CDR3 is TGTGCCAGCAGCAAGCAGGGATTAACCTATGGCTACACCTTC. Its translation is CASSKQGLTYGYTF.

This clone was found once. The V gene is TRBV29-1, the J gene TRBJ2-1; 7 positions agree with TRBD2. The germline V gene has CDR1 SQVTM and CDR2 ANQGSEA. V trimming: 3 bases; J trimming: 0 bases; junction bases outside the gene matches: 11. CDR3 length: 17 amino acids. Written as DNA, the CDR3 is TGCAGCGTTGAGGCGCGCGGGAGACCTAACTCCTACAATGAGCAGTTCTTC. Translation: CSVEARGRPNSYNEQFF.

This chain uses TRBV7-2 with TRBJ1-1; 11 bases map to TRBD1. The V gene's germline CDR1 is SGHTA and CDR2 FQGNSA. The V and J ends lost 5 bases and 9 bases, in that order; junction bases with no gene match: 8. This CDR3 is built from 14 residues. CDR3 nucleotide sequence: TGTGCCAGCAGCCAAAGGACAGGGGGCACCCAAGCTTTCTTT. It specifies CASSQRTGGTQAFF.

The chain links TRBV3-1 (or the pseudogene TRBV3-2) to TRBJ1-2; 7 nucleotides line up with TRBD1. The V gene end was trimmed by 4 bases and the J gene end by 6 bases; junction bases not matched to a gene: 11. Germline CDR1 is LGHDT and CDR2 is YNNKEL (reference sequence). The CDR3 has 15 residues. The CDR3 DNA is TGTGCCAGCAGCCCTAACAGGGGCTCCTCAAATGGCTACACCTTC. Translation gives CASSPNRGSSNGYTF.

This clone was counted a few times. This chain joins TRBV6-5 and TRBJ1-3; no firm D call. Germline loops: CDR1 MNHEY, CDR2 SVGAGI. V lost 8 bases, J lost 0 bases, and 14 bases lay in between. There are 15 residues in the CDR3. The CDR3 here is CASQARSISGNTIYF. In DNA form, the CDR3 reads TGTGCCAGCCAGGCTCGGTCAATCTCTGGAAACACCATATATTTT.

This chain joins TRBV5-1 and TRBJ1-5; no clear D gene. The CDR3 covers 23 residues. Between the trimmed V and J ends, which lost 1 base and 1 base, there was a span of 33 bases. Per germline, CDR1 SGHRS and CDR2 YFSETQ. The CDR3 protein is CASSLYSSRALYKTTVSNQPQHF. The CDR3 DNA follows: TGCGCCAGCAGCTTGTACAGTTCCCGTGCGCTGTACAAGACAACTGTGAGCAATCAGCCCCAGCATTTT.

This clone appeared once. The rearrangement links TRBV3-1 (or the pseudogene TRBV3-2) to TRBJ2-4; 9 bases map to TRBD1. Germline CDR1 is LGHDT and CDR2 is YNNKEL (reference sequence). The CDR3 length is 17 residues. The J segment lost 0 bases and the V segment lost 1 base, leaving 4 bases of the junction unmatched. The CDR3 DNA reads TGTGCCAGCAGCCAAGGTGGGACAGGGAGAGCCAAAAACATTCAGTACTTC. It yields the protein CASSQGGTGRAKNIQYF.

V usage is TRBV4-3 and J usage is TRBJ2-1; 7 bases agree with TRBD2. The trim removed 5 bases at V and 5 bases at J, leaving 9 bases unmatched. CDR3 length equals 15 residues. CDR1 and CDR2 from the germline V gene are LGHNA and YSLEER. The CDR3 protein is CASSGRLANNNEQFF. The DNA for the CDR3 is TGCGCCAGCAGCGGAAGACTAGCTAATAACAATGAGCAGTTCTTC.

The V gene is TRBV27, the J gene TRBJ1-2; TRBD1 agrees at 9 bases. The ends lost 8 bases at V and 5 bases at J; junction bases unmatched: 6. The CDR3 covers 13 residues. Germline lookup yields CDR1 MNHEY and CDR2 SMNVEV (reference sequence). The CDR3 region is CASSRQGVYGYTF. The CDR3 nucleotides read TGTGCCAGCTCCAGACAGGGGGTGTATGGCTACACCTTC.

The J gene is TRBJ1-6, the V gene TRBV7-8; D not certain. V lost 5 bases and J lost 9, with 14 bases in between. CDR1 and CDR2 from the germline V gene are SGHVS and FQNEAQ. CDR3 length equals 14 residues. CDR3 in amino acids: CASSQEPVSSPLHF. DNA of the CDR3: TGTGCCAGCAGCCAGGAGCCGGTCTCTTCACCCCTCCACTTT.

The V call is TRBV3-1 (or the pseudogene TRBV3-2), the J call TRBJ2-1; TRBD2 matches at 13 bases. Germline trimming cut 4 bases from V and 5 bases from J; bases unmatched to any gene: 8. There are 17 residues in the CDR3. In germline, CDR1 is LGHDT, CDR2 YNNKEL (reference sequence). CDR3: CASSPRLAGGPNNEQFF. The CDR3 bases are TGTGCCAGCAGCCCAAGACTAGCGGGGGGCCCTAACAATGAGCAGTTCTTC.

The gene calls are TRBV5-4 and TRBJ2-3; 14 positions agree with TRBD2. The ends lost 4 bases at V and 4 bases at J; junction bases unmatched: 5. Germline CDR1 and CDR2: SGHNT and YYREEE (reference sequence). The CDR3 consists of 16 residues. Here the CDR3 reads CASSPRLAGGSDTQYF. Written as DNA, the CDR3 is TGTGCCAGCAGCCCAAGACTAGCGGGGGGGTCAGATACGCAGTATTTT. The whole variable domain, filled in from reference TRBV5-4 and TRBJ2-3, reads ETGVTQSPTHLIKTRGQQVTLRCSSQSGHNTVSWYQQALGQGPQFIFQYYREEENGRGNFPPRFSGLQFPNYSSELNVNALELDDSALYLCASSPRLAGGSDTQYFGPGTRLTVL.

As DNA, the CDR3 is TGTGCCAGCAGCTCATCGGCTAGTATGTCCGGGGAGCTGTTTTTT. Residues: CASSSSASMSGELFF. The chain is built from TRBV7-2 and TRBJ2-2; D unresolved. Germline V gives CDR1 SGHTA, CDR2 FQGNSA. The CDR3 totals 15 residues. The germline V and J ends were trimmed by 4 bases and 6 bases, with 15 bases remaining between them.